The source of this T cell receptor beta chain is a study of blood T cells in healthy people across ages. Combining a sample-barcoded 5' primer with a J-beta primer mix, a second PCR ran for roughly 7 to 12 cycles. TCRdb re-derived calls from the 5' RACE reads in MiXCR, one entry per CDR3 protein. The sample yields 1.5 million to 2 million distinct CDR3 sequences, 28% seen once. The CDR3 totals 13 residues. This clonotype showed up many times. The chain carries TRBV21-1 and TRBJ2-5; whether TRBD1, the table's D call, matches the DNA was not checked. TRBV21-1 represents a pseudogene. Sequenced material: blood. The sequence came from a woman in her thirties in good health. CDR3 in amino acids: CASWDITQETQYF. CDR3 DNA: TGTGCCAGCTGGGACATAACTCAAGAGACCCAGTACTTC.